This passage covers 32 T cell receptor beta chains from one sample sequenced in a study of STAT3 mutations in large granular lymphocyte leukemia. Notes on the study in general: At least one immunodominant TCR beta clonotype appeared in every T-cell large granular lymphocyte leukemia patient.

Sequenced by immunoSEQ multiplex PCR; TCRdb stores in-frame clones only, minus some. The sample has fewer than 20,000 clones, approximately 84% seen once. Which antigens these TCRs recognize remains unknown. The specimen was peripheral blood mononuclear cells. The source of these receptors is a middle-aged man with T-cell large granular lymphocyte leukemia. Some clones in this sample may be carry-over from other donors' samples.

By share of the sample, this clone is large (0.1 to 1%). The rearrangement uses TRBV5-4 and TRBJ2-3; the D gene is possibly TRBD1 (5 bases). CDR1 is SGHNT and CDR2 is YYREEE in the germline V gene (reference sequence). The CDR3 totals 15 residues. V was shortened by 0 bases and J by 0 bases, with 8 bases between the two germline ends. The CDR3 protein is CASSLDQGSTDTQYF. CDR3 nucleotides: TGTGCCAGCAGCTTGGATCAGGGCAGCACAGATACGCAGTATTTT.

This clone was counted once. The chain uses TRBV4-1 and TRBJ1-5; 9 nucleotides agree with TRBD1. The CDR3 runs 15 residues. The trim removed 5 bases at V and 0 bases at J, leaving 2 bases unmatched. Germline loops: CDR1 MGHRA, CDR2 YSYEKL. CDR3 in amino acids: CASSGDRDSNQPQHF. The CDR3 DNA reads TGCGCCAGCAGCGGGGACAGGGATAGCAATCAGCCCCAGCATTTT.

This rearrangement joins TRBV5-1 to TRBJ2-1, with D perhaps being TRBD1 or TRBD2 (6 bases each). Germline CDR1 is SGHRS and CDR2 is YFSETQ. Trimming took 3 bases from V and 10 from J, leaving 17 bases between them. The CDR3 runs to 14 residues. CDR3 in amino acids: CASSWRGAQGEQFF. CDR3 bases: TGCGCCAGCAGCTGGAGGGGGGCTCAAGGGGAGCAGTTCTTC.

In its sample, this clone was seen once. This sequence joins TRBV2 and TRBJ2-1; 7 nucleotides line up with TRBD2. The germline gives CDR1 SNHLY, CDR2 FYNNEI. The CDR3 spans 15 residues. Trimming removed 6 bases from V and 3 bases from J; junction bases left unmatched: 8. The CDR3 loop reads CASRLAGEGYNEQFF. Here the CDR3 DNA reads TGTGCCAGCAGGCTGGCGGGGGAAGGCTACAATGAGCAGTTCTTC.

The rearrangement joins TRBV19 to TRBJ1-3; 9 bases align to TRBD1. CDR1 and CDR2 from the germline V gene are LNHDA and SQIVND (reference sequence). Germline trimming cut 10 bases from V and 2 bases from J; bases unmatched to any gene: 15. The CDR3 loop spans 17 amino acids. CDR3 loop: CATTYSGQGIAGNTIYF. CDR3 DNA: TGTGCCACCACATACTCGGGACAGGGTATAGCTGGAAACACCATATATTTT. The entire variable domain, with the rest obtained from reference TRBV19 and TRBJ1-3, is as follows: DGGITQSPKYLFRKEGQNVTLSCEQNLNHDAMYWYRQDPGQGLRLIYYSQIVNDFQKGDIAEGYSVSREKKESFPLTVTSAQKNPTAFYLCATTYSGQGIAGNTIYFGEGSWLTVV.

The V gene is TRBV5-4, the J gene TRBJ2-1, with D uncertain. V was trimmed by 0 bases and J by 6 bases, leaving 13 bases between them. In germline, CDR1 is SGHNT, CDR2 YYREEE (reference sequence). CDR3 length equals 15 residues. The CDR3: CASSLEGITGNEQFF. CDR3 bases: TGTGCCAGCAGCTTGGAGGGTATTACGGGCAATGAGCAGTTCTTC.

In its sample, this clone was seen a few times. The chain couples TRBV28 to TRBJ1-1; D is possibly TRBD1 (5 bases). This CDR3 is 14 amino acids long. The germline V gene has CDR1 MDHEN and CDR2 SYDVKM. V lost 1 base and J 10 bases, leaving 16 bases between the germline ends. For the CDR3, the DNA is TGTGCCAGCAGTTTATATCAGGTGGGCAGGGCAGCTTTCTTT. Translated, it gives CASSLYQVGRAAFF.

This rearrangement joins TRBV5-6 to TRBJ1-4; unclear D gene. This CDR3 is 14 amino acids long. The germline V and J ends were trimmed by 4 bases and 5 bases, with 12 bases remaining between them. Looked up from germline, CDR1 is SGHDT and CDR2 is YYEEEE. The CDR3 bases are TGTGCCAGCAGCACTAGGATCCCGAATGAAAAACTGTTTTTT. It yields the protein CASSTRIPNEKLFF.

V is TRBV5-4 and J is TRBJ2-7; no firm D call. The CDR3 extends over 14 amino acids. V gave up 2 bases and J gave up 3 bases, with 12 bases separating them. CDR1 and CDR2 (germline): SGHNT, YYREEE (reference sequence). In DNA, the CDR3 is TGTGCCAGCAGCTTATCGTCATCCGTCTACGAGCAGTACTTC. This sequence encodes CASSLSSSVYEQYF.

The chain is built from TRBV5-1 and TRBJ2-5, with D possibly TRBD1 on 5 matching bases. Trimming took off 4 bases at V and 2 bases at J, with 9 bases between the two ends. This CDR3 is 13 amino acids long. Per the germline V gene, CDR1 is SGHRS and CDR2 is YFSETQ. The CDR3 DNA is TGCGCCAGCAGCCCCCGGACACAAGAGACCCAGTACTTC. As protein: CASSPRTQETQYF.

V is TRBV27 and J is TRBJ2-7, with TRBD2 as a possible D gene (6 bases). The germline CDR1 and CDR2 sequences are MNHEY and SMNVEV (reference sequence). V was shortened by 8 bases and J by 3 bases, with 8 bases between the two germline ends. This CDR3 is built from 11 residues. CDR3 nucleotide sequence: TGTGCCAGCGGGCGGGGCTACGAGCAGTACTTC. This encodes CASGRGYEQYF.

The gene calls are TRBV5-4 and TRBJ2-2; D unresolved. V was trimmed by 1 base and J by 1 base, leaving 11 bases between them. The CDR3 has 16 residues. Germline CDR1 is SGHNT and CDR2 is YYREEE (reference sequence). The CDR3: CASSLSGTVNTGELFF. In nucleotides, the CDR3 is TGTGCCAGCAGCTTGTCGGGTACAGTGAACACCGGGGAGCTGTTTTTT.

As for this clone: The sample contains more than one DNA sequence encoding this CDR3. V and J are TRBV9 and TRBJ1-5; D is undetermined. There are 14 residues in the CDR3. The germline V gene encodes CDR1 SGDLS and CDR2 YYNGEE. The germline V and J ends were trimmed by 2 bases and 3 bases, with 9 bases remaining between them. This chain's CDR3 is CASSVDGSNQPQHF. CDR3 nucleotide sequence: TGTGCCAGCAGCGTCGACGGTTCCAATCAGCCCCAGCATTTT.

This chain connects TRBV6-4 to TRBJ2-3, with D unresolved. Trimming left V 4 bases short and J 1 base short, with 6 bases between. CDR3 length: 13 residues. The germline V gene has CDR1 MRHNA and CDR2 SNTAGT. The CDR3 loop reads CASSVERTDTQYF. The DNA of the CDR3 is TGTGCCAGCAGTGTTGAGCGCACAGATACGCAGTATTTT.

The V gene is TRBV2, the J gene TRBJ2-7; unclear D gene. Trimming removed 3 bases at V and 3 bases at J, with 6 bases between. Germline V CDR1 and CDR2: SNHLY, FYNNEI. The CDR3 is made up of 12 amino acids. The CDR3 is CASSDSDYEQYF. The DNA of the CDR3 is TGTGCCAGCAGTGACAGCGACTACGAGCAGTACTTC.

This CDR3 is CASMTQGETQYF. The DNA of the CDR3 is TGTGCCAGCATGACCCAGGGAGAGACCCAGTACTTC. This chain links TRBV5-4 with TRBJ2-5, with a possible D match to TRBD1 (5 bases). The CDR3 extends over 12 amino acids. The V end lost 6 bases, the J end lost 4 bases, and 10 bases lay between the germline ends. Germline assignment: CDR1 SGHNT and CDR2 YYREEE (reference sequence).

This chain joins TRBV6-1 and TRBJ2-6; D is ambiguous. Germline V gene data show CDR1 as MNHNS and CDR2 as SASEGT. V gave up 6 bases and J gave up 12 bases, with 9 bases separating them. This CDR3 has 11 residues. CDR3 DNA: TGTGCCAGCAGCGAATCACCCGTCCTGACTTTC. Amino acids: CASSESPVLTF.

This clone was observed once. The rearrangement joins TRBV5-6 to TRBJ1-5; 8 bases align to TRBD1. This CDR3 region has 14 residues. The trim removed 4 bases at V and 3 bases at J, leaving 3 bases unmatched. Per germline, CDR1 SGHDT and CDR2 YYEEEE. CDR3 sequence reads: CASSRGQDNQPQHF. The CDR3 nucleotides read TGTGCCAGCAGCAGGGGACAGGACAATCAGCCCCAGCATTTT.

A single count supports this clone. The chain combines TRBV5-1 with TRBJ1-2; D is possibly TRBD1 (5 bases). The CDR3 runs to 13 residues. V lost 4 bases and J 4 bases, leaving 11 bases between the germline ends. CDR1 and CDR2 (germline): SGHRS, YFSETQ. The CDR3 DNA is TGCGCCAGCAGCCCTGGACAAGCCTATGGCTACACCTTC. Its protein product is CASSPGQAYGYTF. Based on the CDR3 plus reference TRBV5-1 and TRBJ1-2, the full variable domain is KAGVTQTPRYLIKTRGQQVTLSCSPISGHRSVSWYQQTPGQGLQFLFEYFSETQRNKGNFPGRFSGRQFSNSRSEMNVSTLELGDSALYLCASSPGQAYGYTFGSGTRLTVV.

This chain connects TRBV18 to TRBJ2-3; D perhaps matches TRBD2 (5 bases). Germline CDR1 and CDR2: KGHSH and LQKENI. This CDR3 region has 14 residues. V dropped 1 base and J dropped 2 bases, with 7 bases sitting between them. The CDR3 spells CASSPQRYTDTQYF. Here the CDR3 DNA reads TGTGCCAGCTCACCACAGCGGTACACAGATACGCAGTATTTT.

Only one count was recorded for this clone. The chain couples TRBV30 to TRBJ1-2; no reliable D call. The V gene lost 0 bases and the J gene lost 5 bases, with 13 bases spanning the gap. From germline, CDR1 is GTSNPN and CDR2 SVGIG (reference sequence). The CDR3 sequence is 14 residues long. The CDR3 reads CAWSVWKPQYGYTF. The CDR3 bases are TGTGCCTGGAGTGTATGGAAACCCCAGTATGGCTACACCTTC.

The chain combines TRBV5-1 with TRBJ1-3; D not certain. The germline V gene encodes CDR1 SGHRS and CDR2 YFSETQ. The CDR3 runs to 17 residues. Deletions cut 0 bases from V and 4 bases from J, with 17 bases between. The CDR3 sequence is CASSLGGLQAGGNTIYF. CDR3 sequence (DNA): TGCGCCAGCAGCTTGGGCGGGCTCCAAGCGGGGGGAAACACCATATATTTT.

V usage is TRBV7-9 and J usage is TRBJ1-4; D gene ambiguous. The CDR3 has 14 residues. Trimming removed 5 bases from V and 7 bases from J, with 14 bases in between. CDR1 SEHNR and CDR2 FQNEAQ come from the germline V gene (reference sequence). In DNA form, the CDR3 reads TGTGCCAGCAGCCCAGGAATAGACGGTGAAAAACTGTTTTTT. It encodes CASSPGIDGEKLFF.

This chain joins TRBV7-2 and TRBJ2-7; 8 nucleotides line up with TRBD2. After removal of 4 bases from V and 0 bases from J, the junction contained 5 bases not matched to a gene. This CDR3 has 15 residues. Germline CDR1 is SGHTA and CDR2 is FQGNSA. Here the CDR3 reads CASSYTSGSSYEQYF. The CDR3 nucleotides are TGTGCCAGCAGCTATACTAGCGGAAGCTCCTACGAGCAGTACTTC.

The chain combines TRBV18 with TRBJ2-7, with a possible D match to TRBD2 (6 bases). Looked up from germline, CDR1 is KGHSH and CDR2 is LQKENI. The CDR3 is 14 amino acids. Deletions cut 2 bases from V and 2 bases from J, with 10 bases between. CDR3 DNA sequence: TGTGCCAGCTCACCATTTAGCGGAACCTACGAGCAGTACTTC. The encoded protein is CASSPFSGTYEQYF. Filled out from reference TRBV18 and TRBJ2-7, the complete variable domain reads NAGVMQNPRHLVRRRGQEARLRCSPMKGHSHVYWYRQLPEEGLKFMVYLQKENIIDESGMPKERFSAEFPKEGPSILRIQQVVRGDSAAYFCASSPFSGTYEQYFGPGTRLTVT.

The CDR3 nucleotides are TGCGCCAGCAGCTTGGGACAGGGGGCTTACTACGAGCAGTACTTC. This gives the protein CASSLGQGAYYEQYF. The chain carries TRBV5-1 and TRBJ2-7; 10 nucleotides align to TRBD1. Trimming removed 0 bases from V and 3 bases from J; junction bases left unmatched: 3. Germline lookup yields CDR1 SGHRS and CDR2 YFSETQ. This CDR3 has 15 amino acids.

The chain links TRBV30 to TRBJ2-2; 9 positions match TRBD2. Per germline, CDR1 GTSNPN and CDR2 SVGIG (reference sequence). The CDR3 loop spans 16 amino acids. V lost 4 bases and J lost 4; bases outside the gene matches: 10. In DNA form, the CDR3 reads TGTGCCTGGAAGATAGGAGGTAGCGGGGGCACCGGGGAGCTGTTTTTT. This codes for CAWKIGGSGGTGELFF.

The chain is built from TRBV11-2 and TRBJ1-1; TRBD1 is a possible D gene (5 bases). The CDR3 consists of 13 residues. V was clipped by 3 bases and J by 6 bases, with 11 bases between them. Germline assignment: CDR1 SGHAT and CDR2 FQNNGV. The CDR3 DNA reads TGTGCCAGCAGCTTTCGGGGCGCGGCTGAAGCTTTCTTT. This sequence encodes CASSFRGAAEAFF.

CDR3: CASSPGVGGGYGYTF. CDR3 coding DNA: TGTGCCAGCAGCCCCGGTGTGGGGGGCGGGTATGGCTACACCTTC. This rearrangement joins TRBV5-5 to TRBJ1-2; the D gene is possibly TRBD1 (6 bases). V was clipped by 4 bases and J by 5 bases, with 18 bases between them. This CDR3 spans 15 amino acids. The V gene's germline CDR1 is SGHKS and CDR2 YYEKEE (reference sequence).

V usage is TRBV10-3 and J usage is TRBJ1-2; D is undetermined. V dropped 3 bases and J dropped 8 bases, with 10 bases sitting between them. The CDR3 length is 12 residues. Germline V gives CDR1 ENHRY, CDR2 SYGVKD. The CDR3 loop is CAISDRSWGYTF. CDR3 DNA sequence: TGTGCCATCAGTGACAGGTCTTGGGGCTACACCTTC.

CDR3 loop: CASTTSGQPQHF. DNA of the CDR3: TGTGCCAGCACCACATCGGGTCAGCCCCAGCATTTT. The gene calls are TRBV6-5 and TRBJ1-5; D remains unclear. CDR3 length equals 12 residues. Germline V gives CDR1 MNHEY, CDR2 SVGAGI. The V and J ends lost 7 bases and 6 bases respectively, with 10 bases between them.

This rearrangement joins TRBV4-1 to TRBJ1-2; D possibly corresponds to TRBD1 (6 bases). The CDR3 sequence is 13 residues long. Germline CDR1 is MGHRA and CDR2 is YSYEKL. Trimming shortened V by 1 base and J by 8 bases, and 11 bases separated the two germline ends. The CDR3 DNA reads as TGCGCCAGCAGCCAAGCCCAGGGGTTGGGCTACACCTTC. It is translated as CASSQAQGLGYTF.